The T cell receptor (beta chain) under discussion was sequenced for a study of CD8 T cells in Susac syndrome. About the study: The Susac syndrome patients that were sequenced included roughly six with active disease and under ten in remission. Patients with Susac syndrome, at blood draw, were therapy-naive, on corticosteroids, or on intravenous immunoglobulin alone.

Random hexamers were used to reverse transcribe an amount of about 0.45 to 1 ug RNA. An immunoSEQ multiplex PCR generated amplified TCR beta CDR3 products spanning 54 Vbeta and 13 Jbeta. Each CDR3 protein is one row after TCRdb ran MiXCR on the immunoSEQ multiplex PCR reads. Found here are approximately 190,000 distinct CDR3 sequences, more than 85% of them singletons; the top ten hold around 0.085%. The germline gives CDR1 LNHDA, CDR2 SQIVND (reference sequence). This CDR3 has 15 amino acids. V lost 3 bases and J lost 3, with 12 bases in between. Study-level findings and limits: In Susac patients, clonal expansion was not detected in CD4+ cells.

As concerns this clonotype: Its antigen is not known.

The material sequenced was CD4+ T cells from PBMCs. The J gene is TRBJ1-5, the V gene TRBV19, with D possibly being TRBD1 (5 bases). This clonotype originated in a human donor with Susac syndrome. CDR3 protein: CASSMGVRINQPQHF. CDR3 DNA sequence: TGTGCCAGTAGTATGGGGGTTCGGATCAATCAGCCCCAGCATTTT.